These T cell receptor beta chains were read from a single sample in a study of cytotoxic CD8 clonotypes in ibrutinib-treated CLL. The protocol was immunoSEQ multiplex PCR, while the TCRdb copy is restricted to in-frame clones and leaves out a portion. Among 110,000 to 150,000 clones, about 91% were seen once, and the ten largest hold about a tenth. This sample comprised PBMCs, obtained after 12 months of ibrutinib treatment. Receptor source: a human donor with chronic lymphocytic leukemia. CDR3s include the opening cysteine and the closing phenylalanine or tryptophan. A D gene is named only where the DNA matches it firmly. Clone size is stated in some rows and not others, as once, few, many or a class when expanded.

J gene,clone size,D gene,V gene,CDR3 DNA,CDR3 protein
TRBJ1-2,-,-,TRBV7-2,TGTGCCAGCAGCCTGGGGGGGCAGAATGGCTACACCTTC,CASSLGGQNGYTF
TRBJ1-2,-,-,TRBV4-2,TGTGCCAGCAGCCAGATGACAGGAGAAACAACTTTTTACTATGGCTACACCTTC,CASSQMTGETTFYYGYTF
TRBJ1-1,-,-,TRBV6-5,TGTGCCAGCAGTTACCGGGACGGTGAAGCTTTCTTT,CASSYRDGEAFF
TRBJ2-7,-,TRBD1,TRBV27,TGTGCCAGCGGGGGGCAGGGGGCGAACGAGCAGTACTTC,CASGGQGANEQYF
TRBJ2-1,-,TRBD1,TRBV5-1,TGCGCCAGCAGCTTTCAGACAGGGGACACCTACAATGAGCAGTTCTTC,CASSFQTGDTYNEQFF
TRBJ2-5,-,TRBD2,TRBV7-9,TGTGCCAGCATCACTTCCAGACTAGCGGGAGAAAGAGAGACCCAGTACTTC,CASITSRLAGERETQYF
TRBJ1-5,-,TRBD1,TRBV27,TGTGCCAGCAGTTTAGGGACAGGGGTTCGTCAGCCCCAGCATTTT,CASSLGTGVRQPQHF
TRBJ1-5,-,-,TRBV13,TGTGCCAGCAGCCGGGGCAGGCCCCCCAATCAGCCCCAGCATTTT,CASSRGRPPNQPQHF
TRBJ2-3,-,-,TRBV7-9,TGTGCCAGCAGCTTAGAATCCGGACTCCTGGGAGATACGCAGTATTTT,CASSLESGLLGDTQYF
TRBJ2-6,-,TRBD1,TRBV5-1,TGCGCCAGCAGCGCCACAGGGGGCTCTTCGACTGGGGCCAACGTCCTGACTTTC,CASSATGGSSTGANVLTF
TRBJ1-5,-,-,TRBV27,TGTGCCAGCAGTTTCCCCTCAAAGCCCCAGCATTTT,CASSFPSKPQHF
TRBJ2-7,-,TRBD2,TRBV28,TGTGCCAACCAACCCCAAGCGGGGGGCGAGCAGTACTTC,CANQPQAGGEQYF
TRBJ1-3,-,-,TRBV28,TGTGCCAGCAGCTCCAGGGGACTTTCTGGAAACACCATATATTTT,CASSSRGLSGNTIYF
TRBJ2-5,-,TRBD1,TRBV7-9,TGTGCCAGCAGCTTACTTAGGACAGGGAAGTACCAAGAGACCCAGTACTTC,CASSLLRTGKYQETQYF
TRBJ2-7,-,TRBD1,TRBV11-2,TGTGCCAGCAGCTCAACAGGGGCCGAGCAGTACTTC,CASSSTGAEQYF
TRBJ2-7,once,-,TRBV5-6,TGTGCCAGCAGCTTGGCCTCAAGGGAGCGGTCCTACGAGCAGTACTTC,CASSLASRERSYEQYF
TRBJ2-7,-,-,TRBV7-2,TGTGCCAGCAGCTTAGCTGTAGGTAGCTCCTACGAGCAGTACTTC,CASSLAVGSSYEQYF
TRBJ2-1,-,TRBD1,TRBV9,TGTGCCAGCAGCGCTCCGACAGGGTCCAATGAGCAGTTCTTC,CASSAPTGSNEQFF
TRBJ2-7,-,-,TRBV13,TGTGCCAGCAGCTCTACACCTCTCGGGACCCGCGACTACGAGCAGTACTTC,CASSSTPLGTRDYEQYF
TRBJ1-4,-,-,TRBV4-2,TGTGCCAGCGGACAGGAAAAACTGTTTTTT,CASGQEKLFF
TRBJ2-3,once,-,TRBV4-2,TGTGCCAGCAGGGGGGGCGGATTTAGCACAGATACGCAGTATTTT,CASRGGGFSTDTQYF
TRBJ1-1,-,-,TRBV7-2,TGTGCCAGCAGCCCTACTCCGGGCCCTACTGGGAACACTGAAGCTTTCTTT,CASSPTPGPTGNTEAFF
TRBJ2-7,-,TRBD1,TRBV5-1,TGCGCCAGCAGCTTGGAAGTTTCACAGGGGCTGGGCGAGCAGTACTTC,CASSLEVSQGLGEQYF
TRBJ2-2,-,-,TRBV11-3,TGTGCCAGCAGCTTAGTCGGAGGACTCAGCACCGGGGAGCTGTTTTTT,CASSLVGGLSTGELFF
TRBJ2-3,-,-,TRBV19,TGTGCCAGTGCTGACGGGGGAAGCACAGATACGCAGTATTTT,CASADGGSTDTQYF
TRBJ2-1,-,-,TRBV6-6,TGTGCCAGCAGTTACTCAGCAGTACCCGACTGGCTTTGCTTCTTC,CASSYSAVPDWLCFF
TRBJ2-7,-,TRBD2,TRBV9,TGTGCCAGCAGCCCCTACCCGGGACTAGCGGGAGATAATGTCTACGAGCAGTACTTC,CASSPYPGLAGDNVYEQYF
TRBJ1-1,-,-,TRBV28,TGTGCCAGTAGACATCTGAACACTGAAGCTTTCTTT,CASRHLNTEAFF
TRBJ2-5,once,-,TRBV7-2,TGTGCCAGCAGCTTAGGGGCGGGATTCCATGAGACCCAGTACTTC,CASSLGAGFHETQYF
TRBJ2-1,-,-,TRBV9,TGTGCCAGCAGCGTAGACGGTGGCAATGAGCAGTTCTTC,CASSVDGGNEQFF
TRBJ1-1,-,-,TRBV10-3,TGTGCCATCAGCAGGCAGGGCGGGAGTACTGAAGCTTTCTTT,CAISRQGGSTEAFF
TRBJ1-5,-,-,TRBV19,TGTGCCAGTAGTATAGATCGAGTGGATCAGCCCCAGCATTTT,CASSIDRVDQPQHF
TRBJ2-5,once,-,TRBV18,TGTGCCAGCTCACCGGACAACCAAGAGACCCAGTACTTC,CASSPDNQETQYF
TRBJ2-7,-,-,TRBV28,TGTGCCAGCAGTTTAACGACAGGCTACGAGCAGTACTTC,CASSLTTGYEQYF
TRBJ2-7,-,-,TRBV28,TGTGCCAGCAATGCAGTGATTTTGGCTGAGGGTGTTCCCTACGAGCAGTACTTC,CASNAVILAEGVPYEQYF
TRBJ1-4,-,-,TRBV6-5,TGTGCCAGCAGCCGAGTAAACGTTCGTTGGGAAAAACTGTTTTTT,CASSRVNVRWEKLFF
TRBJ1-3,-,-,TRBV9,TGTGCCAGCAGCGTAGCTGCCTCCAGGGGTTATGGAAACACCATATATTTT,CASSVAASRGYGNTIYF
TRBJ2-7,-,-,TRBV29-1,TGCAGCGTTGATAAGGGCAGGGGATTCTCCTACGAGCAGTACTTC,CSVDKGRGFSYEQYF
TRBJ1-3,-,TRBD1,TRBV5-4,TGTGCCAGCAGCTTGGGGGGACAGCCCTCTGGAAACACCATATATTTT,CASSLGGQPSGNTIYF
TRBJ2-1,-,-,TRBV27,TGTGCCAGCAGTTTAGAAGGCTATCGGGCCCTCTACAATGAGCAGTTCTTC,CASSLEGYRALYNEQFF
TRBJ1-2,-,TRBD1,TRBV4-3,TGCGCCAGCAGCCAAGACCGGGGACAGGGAGATGGCTACACCTTC,CASSQDRGQGDGYTF
TRBJ1-5,once,-,TRBV29-1,TGCAGCGTCGCAGGACTGAGCAATCAGCCCCAGCATTTT,CSVAGLSNQPQHF
TRBJ2-2,-,TRBD1,TRBV9,TGTGCCAGCAGCGCAGGGGGATACACCGGGGAGCTGTTTTTT,CASSAGGYTGELFF
TRBJ2-3,-,-,TRBV9,TGTGCCAGCAGCATCCACCCGGAAGGGAGCCGCACAGATACGCAGTATTTT,CASSIHPEGSRTDTQYF
TRBJ2-1,-,TRBD2,TRBV30,TGTGCCTGGTTTCGTTCCTGGTCCAGCGGGAGAGTATCCTACAATGAGCAGTTCTTC,CAWFRSWSSGRVSYNEQFF
TRBJ1-5,once,TRBD1,TRBV5-6,TGTGCCAGCAGCGCTAGAACCGGGACAGGACATCAGCCCCAGCATTTT,CASSARTGTGHQPQHF
TRBJ2-5,-,TRBD2,TRBV28,TGTGCCAGCAGTTTATCCAACAGGGGGGGACTAGCGAGCCAAGAGACCCAGTACTTC,CASSLSNRGGLASQETQYF
TRBJ1-1,-,-,TRBV25-1,TGTGCCAGCACCGGGCCGGGGAAGACTGAAGCTTTCTTT,CASTGPGKTEAFF
TRBJ2-1,-,-,TRBV7-2,TGTGCCAGCAGCACAATGATGGGCCACAATGAGCAGTTCTTC,CASSTMMGHNEQFF
TRBJ1-2,once,-,TRBV7-9,TGTGCCAGCAGCTTAGCAGGGCCCCGCTCTCGGAGGGGGGGCTACACCTTC,CASSLAGPRSRRGGYTF
TRBJ2-7,-,TRBD2,TRBV7-2,TGTGCCAGCAGCCTAAGGACTAGCGGGAGGGCCGCACCCTACGAGCAGTACTTC,CASSLRTSGRAAPYEQYF
TRBJ1-2,-,-,TRBV7-9,TGTGCCAGCAGCTTAAAGGGGGATCGGGACACCTATGGCTACACCTTC,CASSLKGDRDTYGYTF
TRBJ2-5,-,-,TRBV10-3,TGTGTCACTCGGGACAAACAAGAGACCCAGTACTTC,CVTRDKQETQYF
TRBJ2-1,-,-,TRBV4-1,TGCGCCAGCAGCCAAGAAGGGGCGGGGAGGGAGCAGTTCTTC,CASSQEGAGREQFF
TRBJ2-7,-,-,TRBV7-8,TGTGCCAGCAGCTTAGAAGTCGAGCAGTACTTC,CASSLEVEQYF
TRBJ2-2,-,-,TRBV6-5,TGTGCCAGCAGTTACTCGCATTTCACCGGGGAGCTGTTTTTT,CASSYSHFTGELFF
TRBJ2-7,-,TRBD2,TRBV11-2,TGTGCCAGCAGCCTTTTTGCTAGCGGGAGCTACGAGCAGTACTTC,CASSLFASGSYEQYF
TRBJ1-5,-,-,TRBV30,TGTGCCTGGAGACAAGACAGCCCACATAGCAATCAGCCCCAGCATTTT,CAWRQDSPHSNQPQHF
TRBJ2-5,-,-,TRBV7-9,TGTGCCAGCAGCTTGAGGGGGGCGCGGGGAGAGACCCAGTACTTC,CASSLRGARGETQYF
TRBJ2-5,-,-,TRBV7-2,TGTGCCAGCAGCTTGGGAGCAGGAGGGCAGGGAGAGACCCAGTACTTC,CASSLGAGGQGETQYF